This T cell receptor beta chain was captured by sequencing in a study of shared T cell receptors in the human thymus (dated by TCRdb to about 2021). General notes on the study: The study examined how the human thymus generates shared, self-reactive T-cell receptor alpha chains.

As regards this clone: Its antigen remains unidentified. Base quality data are lacking; no much larger clone is found one base away.

The CDR3 starts with the cysteine, ends with the phenylalanine, and has 16 residues. Only the CDR3 region is kept as DNA, spanning 48 bases read in frame from base 1. Taken from the germline V gene, the CDR1 and CDR2 loops are SNHLY and FYNNEI. V and J are truncated by 6 bases and 1 base respectively, leaving an intervening sequence of 18 bases. The library relied on the immunoSEQ multiplex PCR assay. The table comes from immuneACCESS by way of TCRdb, which keeps in-frame sequences with V and J called. Part of the clones is missing from these tables; in studies checked, under half for an unresolved V gene and the rest for unknown reasons. The sample data list hundreds of thousands of clones, and 87% of these were observed just once. Roughly 0.0089% of the sample lies in the top ten. This sample also belongs to another study, concerning human thymus T cells. Reported in the second study: Donors were immunologically healthy infants undergoing open corrective cardiac surgery for congenital heart defects in Finland. The thymus tissue came from surgical resects taken out during corrective cardiac surgery. Biased V and J gene segment usage appeared to be present in both thymic and peripheral blood repertoires. Highly overlapping thymic TCR repertoires among unrelated individuals were reported in the related research. The study characterized TCR alpha and beta repertoires from eight infant thymus samples and a few related peripheral blood samples. Donor ages ranging from about 6 to 250 days were recorded, and over 5 male and a couple of female infants were included in the cohort. Thymocytes were released mechanically from tissue and stored at -70 °C as pellets of about 9-32 million cells. Genomic DNA was extracted from frozen cell pellets with a QIAsymphony instrument. The immunoSEQ multiplex PCR assay was used to amplify the TCRB and TCRAD loci from a standardized quantity of quality-controlled genomic DNA. The V(D)J region was spanned by amplicons of a length sufficient to cover the CDR3 and to identify V and J genes. The commercial immunoSEQ service was used to sequence amplicons on an Illumina platform. Primer bias and sequencing errors were corrected as previously described, and TCRAD and TCRB definitions were based on the IMGT database. The repertoires were analysed using immunoSEQ Analyzer 3.0 and VDJTools for basic statistics, V/J segment usage, diversity estimates, rarefaction and pairwise overlap. Diversity was estimated with Chao1, ChaoE, Efron-Thisted, Shannon and inverse Simpson indices, and also on datasets down-sampled to the smallest sample. For repertoire overlap, CDR3 nucleotide sequence, V gene and J gene had to match strictly, and clustering was done by Jaccard-based multidimensional scaling. On average, thymus samples yielded roughly 770,000 unique TCRB clonotypes, whereas blood samples yielded some 85,000.

The rearranged chain carries TRBV2 and TRBJ1-1, with no D gene named confidently. The origin of this receptor is a boy in the first two years of life with a congenital heart defect. Donor details come from another sample of the same person, matched by shared clones. The sample was thymocytes. The CDR3 protein: CASRDRARLQNTEAFF. DNA sequence: TGTGCCAGCAGGGATCGGGCCCGACTACAGAACACTGAAGCTTTCTTT.